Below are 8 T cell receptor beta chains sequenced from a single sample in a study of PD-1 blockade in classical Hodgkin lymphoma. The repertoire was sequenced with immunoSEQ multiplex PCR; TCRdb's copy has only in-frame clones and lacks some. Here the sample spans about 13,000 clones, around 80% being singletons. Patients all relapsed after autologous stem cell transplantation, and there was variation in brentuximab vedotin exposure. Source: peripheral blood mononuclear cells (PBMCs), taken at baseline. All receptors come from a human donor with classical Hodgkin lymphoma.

The CDR3 DNA follows: TGTGCCATCAGTGTCACTAGCGGGAGTAATGAGCAGTTCTTC. Protein: CAISVTSGSNEQFF. The J gene is TRBJ2-1, the V gene TRBV10-3; 11 nucleotides match TRBD2. Trimming removed 4 bases from V and 7 bases from J; junction bases left unmatched: 3. CDR3 length: 14 amino acids. CDR1 and CDR2 from the germline V gene are ENHRY and SYGVKD.

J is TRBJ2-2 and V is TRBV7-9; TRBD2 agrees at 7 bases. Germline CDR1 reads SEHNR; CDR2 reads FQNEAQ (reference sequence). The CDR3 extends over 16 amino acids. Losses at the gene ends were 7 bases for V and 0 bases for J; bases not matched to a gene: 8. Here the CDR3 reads CASNFPGGANTGELFF. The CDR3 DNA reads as TGTGCCAGCAATTTTCCGGGAGGCGCGAACACCGGGGAGCTGTTTTTT.

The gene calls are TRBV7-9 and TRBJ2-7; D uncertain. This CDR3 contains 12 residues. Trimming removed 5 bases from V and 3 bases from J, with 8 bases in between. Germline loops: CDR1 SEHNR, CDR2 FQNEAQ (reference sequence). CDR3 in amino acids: CASSRTLYEQYF. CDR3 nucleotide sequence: TGTGCCAGCAGCCGGACCCTCTACGAGCAGTACTTC.

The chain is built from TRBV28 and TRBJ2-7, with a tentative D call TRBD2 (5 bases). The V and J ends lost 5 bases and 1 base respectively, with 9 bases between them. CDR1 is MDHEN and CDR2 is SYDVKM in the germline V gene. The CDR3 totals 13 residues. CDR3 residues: CASSPPGSYEQYF. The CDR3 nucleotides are TGTGCCAGCAGTCCACCGGGGTCCTACGAGCAGTACTTC.

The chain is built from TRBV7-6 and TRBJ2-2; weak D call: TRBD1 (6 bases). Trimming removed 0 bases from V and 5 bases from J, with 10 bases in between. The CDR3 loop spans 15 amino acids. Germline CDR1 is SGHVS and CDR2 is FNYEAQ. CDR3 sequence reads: CASSLAVQGTGELFF. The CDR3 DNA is TGTGCCAGCAGCTTAGCCGTACAGGGAACCGGGGAGCTGTTTTTT.

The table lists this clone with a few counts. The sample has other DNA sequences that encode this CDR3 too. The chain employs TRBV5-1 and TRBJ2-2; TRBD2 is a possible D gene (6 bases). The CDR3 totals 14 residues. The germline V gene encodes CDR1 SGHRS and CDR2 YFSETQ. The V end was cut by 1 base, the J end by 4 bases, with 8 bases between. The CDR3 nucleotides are TGCGCCAGCAGCTTGATTAGCGGCACCGGGGAGCTGTTTTTT. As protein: CASSLISGTGELFF. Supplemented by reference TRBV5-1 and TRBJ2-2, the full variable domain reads KAGVTQTPRYLIKTRGQQVTLSCSPISGHRSVSWYQQTPGQGLQFLFEYFSETQRNKGNFPGRFSGRQFSNSRSEMNVSTLELGDSALYLCASSLISGTGELFFGEGSRLTVL.

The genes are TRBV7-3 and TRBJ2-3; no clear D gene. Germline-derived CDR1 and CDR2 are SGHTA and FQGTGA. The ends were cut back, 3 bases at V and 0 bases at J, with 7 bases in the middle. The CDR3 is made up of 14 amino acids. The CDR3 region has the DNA TGTGCCAGCAGCTTGGCGCCTAGCACAGATACGCAGTATTTT. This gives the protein CASSLAPSTDTQYF.

CDR3 amino acids: CASSSGQAYFYGYTF. The DNA for the CDR3 is TGTGCCAGCAGCTCGGGACAGGCCTATTTCTATGGCTACACCTTC. This chain joins TRBV7-9 and TRBJ1-2; 8 bases match TRBD1. CDR1 and CDR2 (germline): SEHNR, FQNEAQ (reference sequence). CDR3 length: 15 amino acids. After removal of 4 bases from V and 4 bases from J, the junction contained 8 bases not matched to a gene. Combining the CDR3 with reference TRBV7-9 and TRBJ1-2 gives the whole variable domain DTGVSQNPRHKITKRGQNVTFRCDPISEHNRLYWYRQTLGQGPEFLTYFQNEAQLEKSRLLSDRFSAERPKGSFSTLEIQRTEQGDSAMYLCASSSGQAYFYGYTFGSGTRLTVV.